This T cell receptor beta chain originates from a study of shared clonotypes between healthy human individuals. Repertoires were generated with immunoSEQ multiplex PCR, while TCRdb's copy carries only in-frame clones and drops some. The sample consists of over a million clones, approximately 68% of them appearing once. After removal of 4 bases from V and 1 base from J, the junction contained 16 bases not matched to a gene. The germline CDR1 and CDR2 sequences are MNHNS and SASEGT. The CDR3 covers 20 residues. In this sample, this clone turned up many times. The specimen sequenced was memory CD4+ T cells sorted from blood. As for subset: CD45RA-negative fraction. The chain couples TRBV6-1 to TRBJ2-4; TRBD1 matches 10 bases. The clonotype was recovered from a man younger than 35 in good health. The CDR3 DNA sequence: TGTGCCAGCAGTGTTTACGGGGGGACAGGGGATTCCGAGGCCAAAAACATTCAGTACTTC. Translated, it gives CASSVYGGTGDSEAKNIQYF.